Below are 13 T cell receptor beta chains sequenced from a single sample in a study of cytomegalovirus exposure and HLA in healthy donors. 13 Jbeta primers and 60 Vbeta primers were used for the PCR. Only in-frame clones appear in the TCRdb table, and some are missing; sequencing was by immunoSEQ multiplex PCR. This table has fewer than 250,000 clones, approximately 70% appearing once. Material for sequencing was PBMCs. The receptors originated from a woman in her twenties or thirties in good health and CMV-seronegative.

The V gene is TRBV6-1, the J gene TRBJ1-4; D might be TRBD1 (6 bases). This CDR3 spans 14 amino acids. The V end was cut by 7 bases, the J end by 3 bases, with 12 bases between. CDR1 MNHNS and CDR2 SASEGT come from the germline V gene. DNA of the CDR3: TGTGCCAGCATACTGGACAGAGCTAATGAAAAACTGTTTTTT. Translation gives CASILDRANEKLFF.

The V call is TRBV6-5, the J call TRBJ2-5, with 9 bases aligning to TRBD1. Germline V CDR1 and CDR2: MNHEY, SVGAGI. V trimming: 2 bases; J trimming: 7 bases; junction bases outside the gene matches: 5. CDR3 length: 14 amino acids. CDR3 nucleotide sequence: TGTGCCAGCAGTTACAGACAGGGGGTGATGACCCAGTACTTC. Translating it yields CASSYRQGVMTQYF.

CDR3 loop: CSAGTSGAYNEQFF. For the CDR3, the DNA is TGCAGCGCTGGGACTAGCGGGGCCTACAATGAGCAGTTCTTC. This chain uses TRBV29-1 with TRBJ2-1; 13 bases match TRBD2. V was pared by 7 bases and J by 2 bases, with 2 bases of the junction left unmatched. The CDR3 has 14 amino acids. From germline, CDR1 is SQVTM and CDR2 ANQGSEA.

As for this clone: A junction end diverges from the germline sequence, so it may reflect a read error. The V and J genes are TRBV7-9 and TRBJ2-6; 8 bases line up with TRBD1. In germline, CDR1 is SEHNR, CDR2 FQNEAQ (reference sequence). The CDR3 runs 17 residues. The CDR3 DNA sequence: TGTTCCAGCAGCTTCCAGGGGGCACTCGCTGGGGCCAACGTCCTGACTTTC. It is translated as CSSSFQGALAGANVLTF.

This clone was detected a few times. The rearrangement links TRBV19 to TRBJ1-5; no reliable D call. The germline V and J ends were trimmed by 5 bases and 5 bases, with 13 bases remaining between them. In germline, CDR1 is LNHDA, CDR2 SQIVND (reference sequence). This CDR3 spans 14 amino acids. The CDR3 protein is CASSPILAHQPQHF. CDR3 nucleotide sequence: TGTGCCAGTAGTCCAATACTTGCTCATCAGCCCCAGCATTTT.

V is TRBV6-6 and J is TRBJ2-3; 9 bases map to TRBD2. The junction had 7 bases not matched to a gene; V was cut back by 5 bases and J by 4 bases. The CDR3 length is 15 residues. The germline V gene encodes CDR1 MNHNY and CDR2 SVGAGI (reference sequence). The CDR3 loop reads CASSKRGEAADTQYF. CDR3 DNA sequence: TGTGCCAGCAGTAAGCGGGGGGAAGCGGCAGATACGCAGTATTTT.

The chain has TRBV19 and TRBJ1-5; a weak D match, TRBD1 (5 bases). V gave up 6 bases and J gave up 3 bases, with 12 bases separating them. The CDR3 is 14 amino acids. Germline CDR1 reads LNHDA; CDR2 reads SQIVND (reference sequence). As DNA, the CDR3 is TGTGCCAGTAGAGACAGCCGTTCCAATCAGCCCCAGCATTTT. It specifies CASRDSRSNQPQHF.

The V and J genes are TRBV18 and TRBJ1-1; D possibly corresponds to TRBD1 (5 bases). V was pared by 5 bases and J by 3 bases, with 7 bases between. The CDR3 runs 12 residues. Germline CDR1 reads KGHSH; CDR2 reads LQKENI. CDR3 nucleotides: TGTGCCAGCTCAGGGGGGTACACTGAAGCTTTCTTT. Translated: CASSGGYTEAFF.

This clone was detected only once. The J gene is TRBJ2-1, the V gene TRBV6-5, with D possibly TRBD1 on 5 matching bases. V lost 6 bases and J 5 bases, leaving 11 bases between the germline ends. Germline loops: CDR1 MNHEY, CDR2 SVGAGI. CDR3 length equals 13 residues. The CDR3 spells CASRLGQDNEQFF. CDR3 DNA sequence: TGTGCCAGCAGACTTGGACAAGACAATGAGCAGTTCTTC.

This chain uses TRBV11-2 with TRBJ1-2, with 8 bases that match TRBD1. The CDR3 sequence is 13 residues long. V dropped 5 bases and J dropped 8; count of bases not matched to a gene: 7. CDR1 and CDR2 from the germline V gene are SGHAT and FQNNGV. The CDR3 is CASSPRTGIGYTF. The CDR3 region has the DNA TGTGCCAGCAGCCCCCGGACAGGGATAGGCTACACCTTC.

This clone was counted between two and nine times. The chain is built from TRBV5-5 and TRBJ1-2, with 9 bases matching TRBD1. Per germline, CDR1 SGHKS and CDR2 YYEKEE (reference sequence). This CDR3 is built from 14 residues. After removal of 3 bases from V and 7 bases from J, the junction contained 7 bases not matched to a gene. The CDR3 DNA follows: TGTGCCAGCAGCTATTTTAGACAGGGGGGTGGCTACACCTTC. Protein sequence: CASSYFRQGGGYTF.

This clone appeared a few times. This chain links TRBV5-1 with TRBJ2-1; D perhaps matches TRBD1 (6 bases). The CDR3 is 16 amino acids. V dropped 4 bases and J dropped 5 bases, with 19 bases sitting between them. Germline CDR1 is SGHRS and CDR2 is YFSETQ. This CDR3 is CASSPWGRTANNEQFF. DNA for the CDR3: TGCGCCAGCAGCCCATGGGGTCGGACAGCGAACAATGAGCAGTTCTTC.

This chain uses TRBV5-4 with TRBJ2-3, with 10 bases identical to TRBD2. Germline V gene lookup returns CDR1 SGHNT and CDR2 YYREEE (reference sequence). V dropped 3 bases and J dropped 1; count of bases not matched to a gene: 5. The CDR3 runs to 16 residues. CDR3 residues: CASSSSGGIGTDTQYF. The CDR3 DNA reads TGTGCCAGCAGCTCTAGCGGGGGAATCGGCACAGATACGCAGTATTTT. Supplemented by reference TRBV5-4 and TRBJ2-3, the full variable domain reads ETGVTQSPTHLIKTRGQQVTLRCSSQSGHNTVSWYQQALGQGPQFIFQYYREEENGRGNFPPRFSGLQFPNYSSELNVNALELDDSALYLCASSSSGGIGTDTQYFGPGTRLTVL.